This T cell receptor beta chain was profiled in a study of radiation and T cells in renal cell carcinoma. Data came from immunoSEQ multiplex PCR; TCRdb stores just in-frame clones and leaves some out. The table records around 130,000 clones, more than 75% of them present only once. Time point here: blood 2 weeks post-SBRT. The treatment was: 15 Gy SBRT to primary tumor, nephrectomy 4 weeks later. V lost 6 bases to trimming and J lost 4 bases, with 12 bases between them. CDR3 length: 13 residues. This TCR was sampled from a woman in her 70s with renal cell carcinoma. This chain connects TRBV23-1 to TRBJ1-1; D possibly corresponds to TRBD1 (5 bases). TRBV23-1 is classed as an ORF, of uncertain function. Sample: blood, taken from a patient whose treatment included radiotherapy and nephrectomy. The DNA for the CDR3 is TGCGCCAGCAGACCGGGACGCCCCACTGAAGCTTTCTTT. Protein: CASRPGRPTEAFF.